The 2 T cell receptor beta chains in this list originate from one sample, sequenced in a study of blood T cell repertoires in COVID-19. Clones were sequenced by immunoSEQ multiplex PCR, and TCRdb holds only the in-frame ones, with some missing. This table holds over 60,000 clones, around 77% found once. Sequencing was done on a sample of peripheral blood. These receptors were obtained from a man of 80 years or more with active or convalescent COVID-19.

The V call is TRBV12-3 or TRBV12-4, the J call TRBJ1-1, with a weak D call TRBD1 (6 bases). The V end lost 7 bases, the J end lost 10 bases, and 13 bases lay between the germline ends. CDR3 length: 11 amino acids. CDR3 loop: CASKKTGTAFF. DNA of the CDR3: TGTGCCAGCAAAAAAACAGGGACAGCTTTCTTT.

This chain joins TRBV28 and TRBJ1-3; D might be TRBD1 (5 bases). CDR3 length: 12 amino acids. Germline V gene lookup returns CDR1 MDHEN and CDR2 SYDVKM. V dropped 6 bases and J dropped 4 bases, with 7 bases sitting between them. CDR3 coding DNA: TGTGCCAGCAGGCACAGGGGAAACACCATATATTTT. This sequence encodes CASRHRGNTIYF.